Each of the 29 T cell receptor beta chains below was sequenced from the same sample in a study of cytomegalovirus exposure and HLA in healthy donors. Use of 60 Vbeta and 13 Jbeta primers characterized the PCR. The table came from immunoSEQ multiplex PCR; TCRdb's copy has only in-frame clones and leaves some out. The listing contains some 120,000 clones. Source material: PBMCs. All receptors derive from a man aged 35-49 years in good health and CMV-seronegative.

The chain joins TRBV29-1 to TRBJ2-1; 10 nucleotides align to TRBD2. The CDR3 contains 18 residues. CDR1 and CDR2 (germline): SQVTM, ANQGSEA. V shed 5 bases and J 4 bases; nucleotides not matched to a gene: 17. CDR3 in amino acids: CSVTTSMTSGFRYNEQFF. The CDR3 region has the DNA TGCAGCGTTACCACTTCAATGACTAGCGGGTTCCGATACAATGAGCAGTTCTTC.

The chain uses TRBV4-1 and TRBJ2-2; D unclear. This CDR3 has 16 amino acids. V was shortened by 0 bases and J by 7 bases, with 15 bases between the two germline ends. Germline values: CDR1 MGHRA, CDR2 YSYEKL. Here the CDR3 DNA reads TGCGCCAGCAGCCAAGATCGGAACAGTTTAATCGGGGAGCTGTTTTTT. Its protein is CASSQDRNSLIGELFF.

The chain couples TRBV11-3 to TRBJ1-4; 7 bases map to TRBD1. Germline loops: CDR1 SGHNT, CDR2 YENEEA. CDR3 size: 13 residues. J gave up 7 bases and V 4 bases, and 3 bases lay outside the gene matches. CDR3 in amino acids: CASSSSGGEKLFF. CDR3 in DNA: TGTGCCAGCAGCTCCTCAGGGGGTGAAAAACTGTTTTTT.

The chain employs TRBV6-5 and TRBJ1-1; the match to TRBD1 covers 12 bases. Germline CDR1 MNHEY, CDR2 SVGAGI. The junction had 8 bases not matched to a gene; V was cut back by 6 bases and J by 9 bases. CDR3 length: 14 residues. CDR3 DNA: TGTGCCAGCAGATTTCCCGGGACAGGGGGCAAAGCTTTCTTT. It specifies CASRFPGTGGKAFF.

CDR3 nucleotides: TGTGCCACCGCGGGGAGAGGGCTTTACGAGCAGTACTTC. The encoded protein is CATAGRGLYEQYF. The J gene is TRBJ2-7, the V gene TRBV2, with D perhaps TRBD2 (6 bases). V was pared by 10 bases and J by 4 bases, with 17 bases between. The CDR3 has 13 amino acids. Germline values: CDR1 SNHLY, CDR2 FYNNEI.

The V call is TRBV29-1, the J call TRBJ2-1; 16 bases are shared with TRBD2. Germline CDR1 and CDR2: SQVTM and ANQGSEA. The CDR3 length is 18 residues. V lost 4 bases, J lost 7 bases, and 13 bases stayed unmatched. The CDR3 sequence is CSVAGTSGRAKSGNEQFF. The CDR3 DNA sequence: TGCAGCGTTGCAGGGACTAGCGGGAGGGCCAAGTCAGGGAATGAGCAGTTCTTC.

The chain has TRBV9 and TRBJ2-2, with 7 bases that match TRBD2. The CDR3 extends over 19 amino acids. The V gene's germline CDR1 is SGDLS and CDR2 YYNGEE. Trimming removed 3 bases from V and 0 bases from J; junction bases left unmatched: 14. CDR3 region: CASSAQPLLARANTGELFF. CDR3 nucleotides: TGTGCCAGCAGCGCCCAGCCCTTACTAGCGAGAGCGAACACCGGGGAGCTGTTTTTT.

The V gene is TRBV5-1, the J gene TRBJ2-2, with D possibly matching TRBD1 (6 bases). V was trimmed by 0 bases and J by 3 bases, leaving 12 bases between them. The CDR3 runs to 16 residues. From germline, CDR1 is SGHRS and CDR2 YFSETQ. CDR3 sequence (DNA): TGCGCCAGCAGCTTGGCCACAGGGACCTACACCGGGGAGCTGTTTTTT. It translates to CASSLATGTYTGELFF. Variable domain in full (rest from reference TRBV5-1 and TRBJ2-2): KAGVTQTPRYLIKTRGQQVTLSCSPISGHRSVSWYQQTPGQGLQFLFEYFSETQRNKGNFPGRFSGRQFSNSRSEMNVSTLELGDSALYLCASSLATGTYTGELFFGEGSRLTVL.

The chain has TRBV6-1 and TRBJ1-1, with 7 bases aligning to TRBD1. The CDR3 contains 16 residues. Unmatched junction bases numbered 13, after V lost 3 bases and J lost 6 bases. Germline V gene lookup returns CDR1 MNHNS and CDR2 SASEGT. The CDR3 DNA sequence: TGTGCCAGCAGTGAGACCAGGGGGGTCACTGGGGCTGAAGCTTTCTTT. Translated, it gives CASSETRGVTGAEAFF.

DNA for the CDR3: TGCAGCGCGCTCGTAGCGGGAGAGACCTACGAGCAGTACTTC. It codes for CSALVAGETYEQYF. The V call is TRBV29-1, the J call TRBJ2-7, with 9 nucleotides matching TRBD2. The germline CDR1 and CDR2 sequences are SQVTM and ANQGSEA. This CDR3 has 14 residues. V lost 7 bases to trimming and J lost 2 bases; unmatched junction nucleotides: 9.

The chain is built from TRBV11-2 and TRBJ2-7, with D perhaps matching TRBD2 (5 bases). Trimming pared 6 bases from V and 2 bases from J, leaving 17 bases between. The germline V gene encodes CDR1 SGHAT and CDR2 FQNNGV. This CDR3 is 15 amino acids long. The CDR3 sequence: CASSSELWGAYEQYF. The DNA of the CDR3 is TGTGCCAGCAGTAGCGAGCTCTGGGGTGCCTACGAGCAGTACTTC.

The rearrangement uses TRBV5-6 and TRBJ1-1; no reliable D call. Germline values: CDR1 SGHDT, CDR2 YYEEEE. CDR3 length equals 15 residues. The V end was cut by 0 bases, the J end by 0 bases, with 9 bases between. The CDR3 nucleotides are TGTGCCAGCAGCTTGGACCCGCGTTTGAACACTGAAGCTTTCTTT. Its protein is CASSLDPRLNTEAFF.

The chain links TRBV18 to TRBJ2-7; 7 bases agree with TRBD1. Per the germline V gene, CDR1 is KGHSH and CDR2 is LQKENI. The CDR3 totals 14 residues. Trimming removed 6 bases from V and 1 base from J; junction bases left unmatched: 6. CDR3 bases: TGTGCCAGCTCCCCCGGGACAGCTTCCTACGAGCAGTACTTC. It yields the protein CASSPGTASYEQYF.

This chain joins TRBV7-8 and TRBJ2-7; 10 bases line up with TRBD2. The ends lost 5 bases at V and 4 bases at J; junction bases unmatched: 8. CDR1 is SGHVS and CDR2 is FQNEAQ in the germline V gene. The CDR3 totals 15 residues. The CDR3 protein is CASSPRSGREYEQYF. The CDR3 region has the DNA TGTGCCAGCAGCCCCCGCAGCGGGAGGGAGTACGAGCAGTACTTC.

The chain employs TRBV5-1 and TRBJ2-2, with 8 positions matching TRBD1. Germline V lookup: CDR1 SGHRS, CDR2 YFSETQ. The CDR3 spans 16 residues. V gave up 4 bases and J gave up 4 bases; unmatched junction bases: 9. CDR3 loop: CASSGIDRGSTGELFF. CDR3 DNA: TGCGCCAGCAGCGGTATCGACAGGGGAAGCACCGGGGAGCTGTTTTTT.

The V and J genes are TRBV10-2 and TRBJ1-5, with TRBD1 matching over 8 bases. V was pared by 8 bases and J by 6 bases, with 21 bases of the junction left unmatched. CDR3 length equals 18 residues. The germline V gene encodes CDR1 WSHSY and CDR2 SAAADI. CDR3 in amino acids: CASSTVTGGTRGGQPQHF. The DNA for the CDR3 is TGCGCCAGCTCCACGGTTACAGGGGGTACCAGGGGGGGTCAGCCCCAGCATTTT.

This sequence joins TRBV5-4 and TRBJ2-7, with 9 bases identical to TRBD1. This CDR3 contains 15 residues. CDR1 and CDR2 from the germline V gene are SGHNT and YYREEE (reference sequence). The V segment lost 4 bases and the J segment 6 bases; nucleotides outside the gene matches: 11. DNA of the CDR3: TGTGCCAGCAGCGTAAATAACAGGGGGCTAGGCGAGCAGTACTTC. This gives the protein CASSVNNRGLGEQYF.

This sequence joins TRBV7-2 and TRBJ1-2, with 9 bases identical to TRBD1. Germline trimming cut 3 bases from V and 4 bases from J; bases unmatched to any gene: 3. Germline CDR1 is SGHTA and CDR2 is FQGNSA. This CDR3 has 14 residues. This CDR3 is CASSLGQGVYGYTF. CDR3 nucleotides: TGTGCCAGCAGCTTGGGACAGGGTGTCTATGGCTACACCTTC.

This rearrangement joins TRBV30 to TRBJ2-7; a weak D match, TRBD2 (6 bases). Germline assignment: CDR1 GTSNPN and CDR2 SVGIG (reference sequence). This CDR3 comprises 15 residues. The ends were cut back, 1 base at V and 2 bases at J, with 15 bases in the middle. The CDR3: CAWSAAGQFPYEQYF. The CDR3 nucleotides read TGTGCCTGGAGTGCAGCGGGTCAATTTCCCTACGAGCAGTACTTC.

The rearrangement links TRBV7-6 to TRBJ2-5; D may be TRBD2 (5 bases). The V gene's germline CDR1 is SGHVS and CDR2 FNYEAQ. Trimming took 5 bases from V and 3 from J, leaving 16 bases between them. CDR3 size: 15 residues. The CDR3 DNA follows: TGTGCCAGCAGCGACGCCACTAGGGCAGAAGAGACCCAGTACTTC. This codes for CASSDATRAEETQYF.

The V gene is TRBV4-1, the J gene TRBJ2-7; D ambiguous. CDR1 and CDR2 from the germline V gene are MGHRA and YSYEKL. V was trimmed by 0 bases and J by 3 bases, leaving 3 bases between them. The CDR3 has 12 amino acids. CDR3 sequence reads: CASSQDNYEQYF. The CDR3, as DNA: TGCGCCAGCAGCCAAGATAACTACGAGCAGTACTTC.

The genes are TRBV11-3 and TRBJ2-1, with TRBD2 matching 8 bases. Losses at the gene ends were 5 bases for V and 5 bases for J; bases not matched to a gene: 5. The CDR3 contains 14 residues. Germline CDR1 reads SGHNT; CDR2 reads YENEEA. The CDR3 nucleotides read TGTGCCAGCAGCCAGACTAGCGTCGACAATGAGCAGTTCTTC. This sequence encodes CASSQTSVDNEQFF.

The chain links TRBV21-1 to TRBJ2-7; the D call in the table, TRBD1, was not verified against the DNA. TRBV21-1 is described as a pseudogene. The CDR3 is 17 residues long. In DNA, the CDR3 is TGTGCCAGCAGCAAAGGTCGAGGGGGACAGGAGTCCTACGAGCAGTACTTC. Its protein product is CASSKGRGGQESYEQYF.

V usage is TRBV7-9 and J usage is TRBJ1-2, with D uncertain. Germline lookup yields CDR1 SEHNR and CDR2 FQNEAQ (reference sequence). The V end was cut by 3 bases, the J end by 2 bases, with 10 bases between. CDR3 length: 14 residues. CDR3 region: CASSLVGENYGYTF. The DNA of the CDR3 is TGTGCCAGCAGCTTGGTGGGAGAGAACTATGGCTACACCTTC.

The chain joins TRBV19 to TRBJ1-5; TRBD1 is a possible D gene (5 bases). Germline assignment: CDR1 LNHDA and CDR2 SQIVND (reference sequence). Trimming cost V 5 bases and J 0 bases, with 26 bases left between them. This CDR3 comprises 20 residues. For the CDR3, the DNA is TGTGCCAGTAGTTTGGACAACCCGGGGGGTGTTGTTTATAGCAATCAGCCCCAGCATTTT. Translating gives CASSLDNPGGVVYSNQPQHF.

The J gene is TRBJ2-3, the V gene TRBV4-3; the D gene is possibly TRBD1 (6 bases). Germline lookup yields CDR1 LGHNA and CDR2 YSLEER. V was shortened by 4 bases and J by 4 bases, with 21 bases between the two germline ends. The CDR3 is 17 residues long. CDR3 DNA: TGCGCCAGCAGCCCGGGATTACAGGGTGCCTCCGCAGATACGCAGTATTTT. Protein product: CASSPGLQGASADTQYF.

V and J are TRBV9 and TRBJ2-7, with 8 nucleotides matching TRBD2. The germline V gene encodes CDR1 SGDLS and CDR2 YYNGEE. V trimming: 3 bases; J trimming: 6 bases; junction bases outside the gene matches: 11. This CDR3 spans 15 amino acids. The CDR3 nucleotides read TGTGCCAGCAGCGAGACTAGCGCCACTACGAGCGAGCAGTACTTC. Translation gives CASSETSATTSEQYF.

This sequence joins TRBV6-4 and TRBJ1-3; 7 nucleotides match TRBD1. Germline V CDR1 and CDR2: MRHNA, SNTAGT. The junction had 17 bases not matched to a gene; V was cut back by 10 bases and J by 5 bases. The CDR3 has 16 amino acids. CDR3 amino acids: CATLSGDSHYRNTIYF. CDR3 DNA: TGTGCCACCCTATCCGGGGACAGCCATTACAGAAACACCATATATTTT.

V gene TRBV5-4 combines with J gene TRBJ1-1; 9 positions agree with TRBD1. This CDR3 contains 17 residues. Trimming at V came to 2 bases and at J to 3 bases, leaving 11 bases not matched to a gene. Germline V gene data show CDR1 as SGHNT and CDR2 as YYREEE (reference sequence). CDR3 residues: CASSLRGTGSAYTEAFF. For the CDR3, the DNA is TGTGCCAGCAGCTTAAGGGGGACAGGGAGTGCGTACACTGAAGCTTTCTTT.